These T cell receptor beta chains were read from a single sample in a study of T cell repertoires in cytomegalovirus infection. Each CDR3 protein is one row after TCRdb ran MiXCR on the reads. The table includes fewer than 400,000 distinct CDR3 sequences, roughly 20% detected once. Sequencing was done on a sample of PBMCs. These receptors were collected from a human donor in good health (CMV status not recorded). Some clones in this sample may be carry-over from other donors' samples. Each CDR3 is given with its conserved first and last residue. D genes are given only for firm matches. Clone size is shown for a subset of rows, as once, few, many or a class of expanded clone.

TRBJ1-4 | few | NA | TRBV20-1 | CSASTGGGLANEKLFF | TGCAGTGCTAGTACGGGGGGCGGGCTTGCTAATGAAAAACTGTTTTTT
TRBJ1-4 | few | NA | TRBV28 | CASSLLRGQGREKLFF | TGTGCCAGCAGTTTATTAAGGGGCCAGGGACGTGAAAAACTGTTTTTT
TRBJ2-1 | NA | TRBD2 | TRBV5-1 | CASSLAGGLASYNEQFF | TGCGCCAGCAGCTTGGCCGGGGGACTAGCCTCCTACAATGAGCAGTTCTTC
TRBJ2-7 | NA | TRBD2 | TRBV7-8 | CASSPGTSGGESSYEQYF | TGTGCCAGCAGCCCCGGGACTAGCGGGGGCGAGAGCTCCTACGAGCAGTACTTC
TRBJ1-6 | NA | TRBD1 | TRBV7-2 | CARSLFWDRWNSPLHF | TGTGCCAGAAGCTTATTTTGGGACAGGTGGAATTCACCCCTCCACTTT
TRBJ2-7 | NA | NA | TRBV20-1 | CSARDSRLSSYEQYF | TGCAGTGCTAGAGATTCACGGCTGAGCTCCTACGAGCAGTACTTC
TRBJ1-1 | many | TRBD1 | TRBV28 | CASSPTTGLDEAFF | TGTGCCAGCAGTCCAACGACAGGGCTGGATGAAGCTTTCTTT
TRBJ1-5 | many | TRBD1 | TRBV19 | CASTWTGGGNQPQHF | TGTGCCAGTACCTGGACAGGGGGTGGCAATCAGCCCCAGCATTTT
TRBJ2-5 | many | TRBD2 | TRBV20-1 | CSASGGASETQYF | TGCAGTGCTAGCGGGGGGGCATCAGAGACCCAGTACTTC
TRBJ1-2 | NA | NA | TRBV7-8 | CASTSGGGGYTF | TGTGCCAGCACCTCTGGAGGGGGTGGCTACACCTTC
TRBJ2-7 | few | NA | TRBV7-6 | CASSQSGDYEQYF | TGTGCCAGCAGCCAATCGGGGGACTACGAGCAGTACTTC
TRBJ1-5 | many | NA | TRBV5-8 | CASSLGTPGVQPQHF | TGTGCCAGCAGCTTGGGAACGCCAGGGGTTCAGCCCCAGCATTTT
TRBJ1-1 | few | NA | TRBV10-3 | CAISGMFMNTEAFF | TGTGCCATCAGTGGCATGTTCATGAACACTGAAGCTTTCTTT
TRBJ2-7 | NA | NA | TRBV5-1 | CASSFSEGAFLYEQYF | TGCGCCAGCAGCTTTAGTGAAGGGGCCTTTCTCTACGAGCAGTACTTC
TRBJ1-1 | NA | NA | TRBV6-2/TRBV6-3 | CASSPIVEGWHTEAFF | TGTGCCAGCAGTCCTATAGTGGAGGGGTGGCACACTGAAGCTTTCTTT
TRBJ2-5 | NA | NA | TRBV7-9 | CASSPPGEQQETQYF | TGTGCCAGCAGCCCACCCGGAGAACAACAAGAGACCCAGTACTTC
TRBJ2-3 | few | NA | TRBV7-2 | CASSLGPIPLADTQYF | TGTGCCAGCAGCTTAGGGCCGATACCCTTAGCAGATACGCAGTATTTT
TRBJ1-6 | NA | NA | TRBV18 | CASSPARSDNSPLHF | TGTGCCAGCTCACCGGCAAGGAGTGATAATTCACCCCTCCACTTT
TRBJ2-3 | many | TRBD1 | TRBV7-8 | CASSWKRGQGVIDTQYF | TGTGCCAGCAGCTGGAAACGGGGACAGGGGGTTATAGATACGCAGTATTTT
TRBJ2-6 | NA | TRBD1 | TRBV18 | CANSPGQGSSGANVLTF | TGTGCCAACTCACCGGGACAGGGAAGCTCTGGGGCCAACGTCCTGACTTTC
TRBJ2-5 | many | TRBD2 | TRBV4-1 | CASSQDRGGGRAAETQYF | TGCGCCAGCAGCCAAGATCGTGGGGGGGGGAGGGCCGCGGAGACCCAGTACTTC
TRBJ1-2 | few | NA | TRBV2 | CASSEERARIKYGYTF | TGTGCCAGCAGTGAGGAACGGGCCAGGATAAAATATGGCTACACCTTC
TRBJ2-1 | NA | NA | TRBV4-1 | CASSQDQLGGGRANEQFF | TGCGCCAGCAGCCAAGATCAGCTGGGGGGCGGCAGGGCCAATGAGCAGTTCTTC
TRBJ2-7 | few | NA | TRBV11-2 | CASSLGLENYEQYF | TGTGCCAGCAGCTTAGGACTGGAGAACTACGAGCAGTACTTC
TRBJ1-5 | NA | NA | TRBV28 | CASRRGPVQPQHF | TGTGCCAGCAGAAGAGGACCCGTTCAGCCCCAGCATTTT
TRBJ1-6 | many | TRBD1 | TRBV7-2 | CASSPDRVPGSPLHF | TGTGCCAGCAGCCCAGACAGGGTTCCAGGTTCACCCCTCCACTTT
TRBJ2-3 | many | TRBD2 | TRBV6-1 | CASSRRLAGGADTQYF | TGTGCCAGCAGTCGGAGACTAGCGGGAGGGGCAGATACGCAGTATTTT
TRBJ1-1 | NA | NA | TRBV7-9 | CASTNRNTEAFF | TGTGCCAGCACCAACAGAAACACTGAAGCTTTCTTT
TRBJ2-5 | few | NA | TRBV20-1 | CSASHQETQYF | TGCAGTGCTAGCCACCAAGAGACCCAGTACTTC
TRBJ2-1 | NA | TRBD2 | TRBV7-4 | CASSFGIAGEQFF | TGTGCCAGCAGCTTCGGAATAGCGGGAGAGCAGTTCTTC
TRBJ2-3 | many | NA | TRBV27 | CASSPTKAGTDTQYF | TGTGCCAGCAGCCCGACTAAGGCCGGCACAGATACGCAGTATTTT
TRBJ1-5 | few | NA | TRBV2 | CASSQEVPNQPQHF | TGTGCCAGCAGTCAGGAGGTACCCAATCAGCCCCAGCATTTT
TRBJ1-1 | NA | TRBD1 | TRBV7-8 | CASSKVTGRGAFF | TGTGCCAGCAGCAAAGTGACAGGGAGGGGAGCTTTCTTT